The 30 T cell receptor beta chains listed next were all sequenced from one sample in a study of T cell responses to AZD1222 COVID-19 vaccine. Sequencing used immunoSEQ multiplex PCR; TCRdb keeps in-frame clones, though not all of them. The table has roughly 180,000 clones, around 90% seen once. Source: peripheral blood, taken on day 0 of AZD1222 vaccination. The origin of the receptors is an adult in good health.

V gene TRBV6-4 combines with J gene TRBJ1-1, with unresolved D. CDR1 and CDR2 (germline): MRHNA, SNTAGT. This CDR3 is 14 amino acids long. Deletions cut 5 bases from V and 0 bases from J, with 10 bases between. The CDR3 DNA reads as TGTGCCAGCAGTCCCGGGTCCATGAACACTGAAGCTTTCTTT. It is translated as CASSPGSMNTEAFF.

The chain combines TRBV7-8 with TRBJ2-3; unclear D gene. V lost 0 bases and J 7 bases, leaving 8 bases between the germline ends. This CDR3 has 13 amino acids. Germline lookup yields CDR1 SGHVS and CDR2 FQNEAQ. The CDR3 reads CASSLASLHTQYF. The CDR3 DNA reads as TGTGCCAGCAGCTTAGCGTCGCTCCATACGCAGTATTTT.

A single count supports this clone. This rearrangement joins TRBV6-5 to TRBJ2-2; TRBD2 matches 10 bases. Germline CDR1 reads MNHEY; CDR2 reads SVGAGI. This CDR3 comprises 15 residues. The ends lost 4 bases at V and 4 bases at J; junction bases unmatched: 3. This chain's CDR3 is CASSLRTSGTGELFF. The CDR3 DNA is TGTGCCAGCAGTTTGAGGACTAGCGGCACCGGGGAGCTGTTTTTT.

The table lists this clone with a count of one. This chain joins TRBV30 and TRBJ1-1; a weak D match, TRBD1 (6 bases). V shed 0 bases and J shed 0 bases, with 17 bases lying between them. The CDR3 runs 17 residues. The germline V gene has CDR1 GTSNPN and CDR2 SVGIG (reference sequence). Here the CDR3 reads CAWSVGGGFVMNTEAFF. CDR3 DNA: TGTGCCTGGAGTGTAGGTGGGGGCTTCGTGATGAACACTGAAGCTTTCTTT.

The chain recombines TRBV6-1 with TRBJ1-5; D may be TRBD1 (5 bases). The germline V gene encodes CDR1 MNHNS and CDR2 SASEGT. This CDR3 contains 17 residues. Deletions cut 0 bases from V and 2 bases from J, with 14 bases between. The CDR3 DNA is TGTGCCAGCAGTGAAGCGCTTCGGGGGTATGGCAATCAGCCCCAGCATTTT. Translation: CASSEALRGYGNQPQHF.

This chain uses TRBV12-5 with TRBJ2-7, with D uncertain. Trimming removed 2 bases at V and 4 bases at J, with 3 bases between. CDR3 size: 11 residues. Germline V lookup: CDR1 LGHNT, CDR2 FRNRAP. The DNA of the CDR3 is TGTGCTAGTGGTTTGCTGTACGAGCAGTACTTC. This sequence encodes CASGLLYEQYF.

This chain joins TRBV7-3 and TRBJ2-5; D gene uncertain. The CDR3 contains 10 residues. The germline V gene encodes CDR1 SGHTA and CDR2 FQGTGA. The V end lost 6 bases, the J end lost 5 bases, and 4 bases lay between the germline ends. CDR3 nucleotide sequence: TGTGCCAGCAGTGAGGAGACCCAGTACTTC. Encoded protein: CASSEETQYF.

The V call is TRBV7-2, the J call TRBJ2-1; 11 nucleotides align to TRBD2. After removal of 5 bases from V and 6 bases from J, the junction contained 6 bases not matched to a gene. CDR1 is SGHTA, CDR2 FQGNSA, per germline. This CDR3 has 15 residues. CDR3 amino acids: CASSQTSGATNEQFF. The CDR3 DNA reads as TGTGCCAGCAGCCAGACTAGCGGGGCCACCAATGAGCAGTTCTTC.

J is TRBJ2-3 and V is TRBV5-1; TRBD1 matches 9 bases. V lost 4 bases, J lost 4 bases, and 7 bases stayed unmatched. The germline V gene encodes CDR1 SGHRS and CDR2 YFSETQ. The CDR3 totals 15 residues. The CDR3 loop reads CASSLGTGWADTQYF. The CDR3 DNA reads as TGCGCCAGCAGCCTAGGGACAGGGTGGGCAGATACGCAGTATTTT.

The V and J genes are TRBV27 and TRBJ2-2; a possible D gene is TRBD2 (5 bases). Between the trimmed V and J ends, which lost 5 bases and 1 base, there was a span of 11 bases. CDR3 length: 15 amino acids. The germline CDR1 and CDR2 sequences are MNHEY and SMNVEV (reference sequence). CDR3 residues: CASSPGWVNTGELFF. The CDR3 DNA is TGTGCCAGCAGTCCGGGATGGGTGAACACCGGGGAGCTGTTTTTT.

The J gene is TRBJ2-7, the V gene TRBV24-1; the match to TRBD2 covers 11 bases. Looked up from germline, CDR1 is KGHDR and CDR2 is SFDVKD. V lost 3 bases and J lost 4; bases outside the gene matches: 7. This CDR3 region has 16 residues. CDR3 sequence reads: CATSDLGTSGEYEQYF. CDR3 DNA sequence: TGTGCCACCAGTGATCTTGGGACTAGCGGAGAGTACGAGCAGTACTTC.

V usage is TRBV5-4 and J usage is TRBJ1-2; D perhaps matches TRBD1 (6 bases). The CDR3 has 14 residues. V was trimmed by 3 bases and J by 3 bases, leaving 12 bases between them. Per the germline V gene, CDR1 is SGHNT and CDR2 is YYREEE (reference sequence). The CDR3, as DNA: TGTGCCAGCAGCTGGGCCCCAGGGGACTATGGCTACACCTTC. It specifies CASSWAPGDYGYTF.

This chain joins TRBV5-1 and TRBJ1-1; 8 bases fit TRBD1. Unmatched junction bases numbered 6, after V lost 4 bases and J lost 1 base. Germline CDR1 and CDR2: SGHRS and YFSETQ. The CDR3 spans 15 residues. The CDR3 here is CASSLVGTGNTEAFF. The CDR3 nucleotides read TGCGCCAGCAGCCTTGTCGGGACAGGGAACACTGAAGCTTTCTTT.

The chain recombines TRBV4-1 with TRBJ1-2, with 7 nucleotides matching TRBD1. J gave up 4 bases and V 1 base, and 0 bases lay outside the gene matches. The CDR3 loop spans 13 amino acids. Germline V gives CDR1 MGHRA, CDR2 YSYEKL. Here the CDR3 reads CASSQGQGYGYTF. The DNA for the CDR3 is TGCGCCAGCAGCCAAGGACAGGGCTATGGCTACACCTTC.

This chain uses TRBV20-1 with TRBJ2-5; D call uncertain. With 6 bases removed from V and 5 bases from J, the gap between germline ends came to 22 bases. CDR3 length: 15 residues. Germline CDR1 and CDR2: DFQATT and SNEGSKA (reference sequence). Here the CDR3 DNA reads TGCAGTGCAAGTAACACCGACCCCACCGGGGAGACCCAGTACTTC. Its translation: CSASNTDPTGETQYF.

The V call is TRBV21-1, the J call TRBJ2-7; the table's D call TRBD2 went unverified against the DNA. TRBV21-1 corresponds to a pseudogene. CDR3 length: 20 residues. CDR3 nucleotide sequence: TGTGCCAGCAGCGTCTACCGGGACTATGGAGGACTAGACCACCAGGACGAGCAGTACTTC. Residues: CASSVYRDYGGLDHQDEQYF.

The chain recombines TRBV7-3 with TRBJ2-2; unclear D gene. V gave up 6 bases and J gave up 1 base, with 6 bases separating them. The CDR3 runs to 13 residues. Looked up from germline, CDR1 is SGHTA and CDR2 is FQGTGA. The CDR3: CASRLWNTGELFF. In DNA form, the CDR3 reads TGTGCCAGCAGGTTGTGGAACACCGGGGAGCTGTTTTTT.

J is TRBJ1-5 and V is TRBV5-6; tentative D call: TRBD1 (5 bases). This CDR3 spans 14 amino acids. In germline, CDR1 is SGHDT, CDR2 YYEEEE. Trimming stripped 0 bases from V and 3 bases from J, with 7 bases between. The CDR3, as DNA: TGTGCCAGCAGCTTGGGAGGGGTCAATCAGCCCCAGCATTTT. Amino acids: CASSLGGVNQPQHF.

This clone was picked up one time. This chain connects TRBV5-4 to TRBJ2-7; 8 positions match TRBD2. CDR3 length equals 14 residues. Germline CDR1 reads SGHNT; CDR2 reads YYREEE (reference sequence). The ends lost 4 bases at V and 3 bases at J; junction bases unmatched: 6. CDR3: CASSIRTSSYEQYF. For the CDR3, the DNA is TGTGCCAGCAGCATTAGGACTAGCAGCTACGAGCAGTACTTC.

The V and J genes are TRBV29-1 and TRBJ1-3, with D perhaps matching TRBD1 (6 bases). V was pared by 3 bases and J by 2 bases, with 8 bases between. CDR1 SQVTM and CDR2 ANQGSEA come from the germline V gene. The CDR3 loop spans 13 amino acids. The CDR3 DNA is TGCAGCGTTGACAGGGACACTGGAAACACCATATATTTT. Its translation is CSVDRDTGNTIYF.

The gene calls are TRBV4-2 and TRBJ1-3, with D unclear. This CDR3 is built from 15 residues. Trimming stripped 3 bases from V and 0 bases from J, with 9 bases between. Germline lookup yields CDR1 LGHNA and CDR2 YNFKEQ. CDR3 sequence: CASSQEPASGNTIYF. The CDR3 coding sequence is TGTGCCAGCAGCCAGGAGCCTGCCTCTGGAAACACCATATATTTT.

The V gene is TRBV30, the J gene TRBJ2-7; D remains unclear. V was clipped by 3 bases and J by 3 bases, with 9 bases between them. Germline values: CDR1 GTSNPN, CDR2 SVGIG (reference sequence). This CDR3 region has 12 residues. For the CDR3, the DNA is TGTGCCTGGAGCCCCGACCTCTACGAGCAGTACTTC. Translating it yields CAWSPDLYEQYF. The complete variable domain, with remaining parts taken from reference TRBV30 and TRBJ2-7, reads SQTIHQWPATLVQPVGSPLSLECTVEGTSNPNLYWYRQAAGRGLQLLFYSVGIGQISSEVPQNLSASRPQDRQFILSSKKLLLSDSGFYLCAWSPDLYEQYFGPGTRLTVT.

The V and J genes are TRBV7-8 and TRBJ2-5; 7 bases fit TRBD2. There are 15 residues in the CDR3. The germline CDR1 and CDR2 sequences are SGHVS and FQNEAQ. V shed 1 base, J shed 4 bases, and the junction held 6 bases outside the gene matches. CDR3 sequence: CASSLVGRAPETQYF. The CDR3 nucleotides are TGTGCCAGCAGCTTAGTTGGGAGGGCCCCAGAGACCCAGTACTTC.

This clone was seen more than once but under ten times. V is TRBV6-5 and J is TRBJ1-2, with 9 bases aligning to TRBD1. CDR1 and CDR2 (germline): MNHEY, SVGAGI. V lost 6 bases to trimming and J lost 8 bases; unmatched junction nucleotides: 10. This CDR3 is built from 14 residues. DNA of the CDR3: TGTGCCAGCAGGAGTCCCGGGACAGGGATCGGCTACACCTTC. It is translated as CASRSPGTGIGYTF.

This rearrangement joins TRBV14 to TRBJ2-1, with D possibly matching TRBD2 (6 bases). This CDR3 has 14 residues. The V gene's germline CDR1 is SGHDN and CDR2 FVKESK. V lost 6 bases to trimming and J lost 12 bases, with 21 bases between them. CDR3 protein: CASRLQRRREWQFF. CDR3 in DNA: TGTGCCAGCAGACTACAGCGCAGGAGGGAATGGCAGTTCTTC.

The chain combines TRBV18 with TRBJ2-2, with 8 nucleotides matching TRBD1. The CDR3 runs 17 residues. CDR1 and CDR2 (germline): KGHSH, LQKENI. With 5 bases clipped from V and 0 bases from J, the junction kept 8 bases outside the gene matches. The CDR3 DNA reads TGTGCCAGCTCAGGGACCCAGGGACAGGCGAACACCGGGGAGCTGTTTTTT. The encoded protein is CASSGTQGQANTGELFF. Supplemented by reference TRBV18 and TRBJ2-2, the full variable domain reads NAGVMQNPRHLVRRRGQEARLRCSPMKGHSHVYWYRQLPEEGLKFMVYLQKENIIDESGMPKERFSAEFPKEGPSILRIQQVVRGDSAAYFCASSGTQGQANTGELFFGEGSRLTVL.

The genes are TRBV7-3 and TRBJ1-1, with D possibly TRBD1 on 6 matching bases. The CDR3 totals 13 residues. The germline CDR1 and CDR2 sequences are SGHTA and FQGTGA. Trimming took 4 bases from V and 3 from J, leaving 9 bases between them. This CDR3 is CASSSYRDTEAFF. DNA for the CDR3: TGTGCCAGCAGCTCGTACAGGGACACTGAAGCTTTCTTT.

The chain joins TRBV7-9 to TRBJ1-1, with D perhaps matching TRBD1 (6 bases). V lost 3 bases and J 3 bases, leaving 8 bases between the germline ends. The CDR3 runs to 13 residues. Germline loops: CDR1 SEHNR, CDR2 FQNEAQ (reference sequence). The CDR3, as DNA: TGTGCCAGCAGCTTCGCAGGGGACACTGAAGCTTTCTTT. This encodes CASSFAGDTEAFF.

The V and J genes are TRBV19 and TRBJ1-5; 8 bases map to TRBD1. This CDR3 comprises 15 residues. The germline gives CDR1 LNHDA, CDR2 SQIVND (reference sequence). V lost 3 bases to trimming and J lost 6 bases; unmatched junction nucleotides: 7. The CDR3 DNA reads TGTGCCAGTAGTATCGGACAGGGTGGGGGTCAGCCCCAGCATTTT. This encodes CASSIGQGGGQPQHF.

The rearrangement uses TRBV9 and TRBJ1-2, with a possible D match to TRBD1 (6 bases). This CDR3 region has 15 residues. V lost 4 bases to trimming and J lost 3 bases, with 16 bases between them. From germline, CDR1 is SGDLS and CDR2 YYNGEE. CDR3 DNA sequence: TGTGCCAGCAGCCCCCGAAACAGGGAGGACTATGGCTACACCTTC. Translating it yields CASSPRNREDYGYTF.